This TCR beta chain originates from a study of beta chain features in type 1 diabetes. Regarding the study as a whole: Researchers cautioned that cDNA sequencing could over-represent cells with high TCR expression. Shortening of TCRB CDR3s, moderate but significant, appeared in all four CD4+ subsets of Type 1 diabetes patients.

This clone was observed a handful of times. Its matching antigen is unknown. As every portion of the isolated RNA was reverse transcribed, the sequencing read expressed TCRB transcripts. Clones were read by immunoSEQ multiplex PCR, and TCRdb kept only the in-frame ones, dropping some. The table includes around 180,000 clones, around 8% detected once. All sorted populations exceeded 95% purity. The germline V gene encodes CDR1 KGHSH and CDR2 LQKENI. The CDR3 extends over 13 amino acids. Trimming stripped 4 bases from V and 7 bases from J, with 14 bases between. The origin of this receptor is a woman aged 35 to 49 with type 1 diabetes. Sequences were obtained from central memory CD4+ T cells from blood. The chain uses TRBV18 and TRBJ2-7; maybe TRBD2 (5 bases). CDR3 protein: CASSRTGGQEQYF. The CDR3 DNA follows: TGTGCCAGCTCACGAACCGGCGGGCAAGAGCAGTACTTC.